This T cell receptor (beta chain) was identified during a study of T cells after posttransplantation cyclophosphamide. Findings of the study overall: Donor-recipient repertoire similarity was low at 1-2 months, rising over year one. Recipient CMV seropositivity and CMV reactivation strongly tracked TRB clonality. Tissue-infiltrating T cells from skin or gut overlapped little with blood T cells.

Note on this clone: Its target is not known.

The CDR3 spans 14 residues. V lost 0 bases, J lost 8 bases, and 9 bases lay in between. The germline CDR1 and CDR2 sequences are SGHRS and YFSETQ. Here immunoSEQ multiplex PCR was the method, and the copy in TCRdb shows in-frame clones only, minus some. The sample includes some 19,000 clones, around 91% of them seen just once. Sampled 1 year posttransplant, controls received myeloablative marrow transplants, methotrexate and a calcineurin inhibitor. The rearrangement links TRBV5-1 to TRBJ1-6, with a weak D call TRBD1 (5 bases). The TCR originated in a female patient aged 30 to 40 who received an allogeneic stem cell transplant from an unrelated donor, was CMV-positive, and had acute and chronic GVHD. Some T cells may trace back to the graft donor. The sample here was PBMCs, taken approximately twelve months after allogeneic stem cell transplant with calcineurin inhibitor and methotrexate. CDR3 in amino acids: CASSLEAGHSPLHF. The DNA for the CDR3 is TGCGCCAGCAGCTTGGAGGCGGGGCATTCACCCCTCCACTTT. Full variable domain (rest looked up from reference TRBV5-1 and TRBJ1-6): KAGVTQTPRYLIKTRGQQVTLSCSPISGHRSVSWYQQTPGQGLQFLFEYFSETQRNKGNFPGRFSGRQFSNSRSEMNVSTLELGDSALYLCASSLEAGHSPLHFGNGTRLTVT.